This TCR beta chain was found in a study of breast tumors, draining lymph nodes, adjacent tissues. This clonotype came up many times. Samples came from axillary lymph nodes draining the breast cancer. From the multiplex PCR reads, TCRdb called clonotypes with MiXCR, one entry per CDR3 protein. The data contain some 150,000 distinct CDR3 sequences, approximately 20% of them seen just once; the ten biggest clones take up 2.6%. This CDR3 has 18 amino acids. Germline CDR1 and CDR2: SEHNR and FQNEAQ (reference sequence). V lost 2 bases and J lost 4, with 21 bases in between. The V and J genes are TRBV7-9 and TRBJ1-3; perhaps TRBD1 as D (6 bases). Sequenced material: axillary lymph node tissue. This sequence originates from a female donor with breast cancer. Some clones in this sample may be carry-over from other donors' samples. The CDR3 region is CASSLLPGVRGDGNTIYF. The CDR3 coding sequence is TGTGCCAGCAGCTTACTCCCGGGAGTCAGGGGAGACGGAAACACCATATATTTT. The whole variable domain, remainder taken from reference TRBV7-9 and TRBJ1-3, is DTGVSQNPRHKITKRGQNVTFRCDPISEHNRLYWYRQTLGQGPEFLTYFQNEAQLEKSRLLSDRFSAERPKGSFSTLEIQRTEQGDSAMYLCASSLLPGVRGDGNTIYFGEGSWLTVV.